This entry lists 22 T cell receptor beta chains sequenced from one sample in a study of cytomegalovirus exposure and HLA in healthy donors. Primers: 60 Vbeta forward and 13 Jbeta reverse. The assay was immunoSEQ multiplex PCR, and TCRdb's table has in-frame clones only and misses some. The data show 200,000 or so clones, roughly 80% seen once. Sequenced material: PBMCs. All receptors come from a male donor in good health and CMV-seronegative.

The V call is TRBV4-2, the J call TRBJ1-1; tentatively, D is TRBD1 (5 bases). The V end was cut by 0 bases, the J end by 3 bases, with 17 bases between. The CDR3 loop spans 17 amino acids. In germline, CDR1 is LGHNA, CDR2 YNFKEQ. This CDR3 is CASSQDSLGQGDTEAFF. Written as DNA, the CDR3 is TGTGCCAGCAGCCAAGATTCCCTCGGGCAGGGCGACACTGAAGCTTTCTTT.

V and J are TRBV5-4 and TRBJ1-6, with TRBD1 identical over 7 bases. Per germline, CDR1 SGHNT and CDR2 YYREEE (reference sequence). There are 16 residues in the CDR3. The V segment lost 4 bases and the J segment 5 bases; nucleotides outside the gene matches: 9. The CDR3: CASSPPTGTDNSPLHF. In nucleotides, the CDR3 is TGTGCCAGCAGCCCACCCACCGGGACAGATAATTCACCCCTCCACTTT.

The J gene is TRBJ2-5, the V gene TRBV5-5; maybe TRBD2 (5 bases). The CDR3 consists of 14 residues. Germline V gene data show CDR1 as SGHKS and CDR2 as YYEKEE (reference sequence). Deletions cut 4 bases from V and 3 bases from J, with 13 bases between. CDR3 loop: CASSRTLGEETQYF. The CDR3 DNA reads as TGTGCCAGCAGCAGAACCCTCGGGGAAGAGACCCAGTACTTC. Combining the CDR3 with reference TRBV5-5 and TRBJ2-5 gives the whole variable domain DAGVTQSPTHLIKTRGQQVTLRCSPISGHKSVSWYQQVLGQGPQFIFQYYEKEERGRGNFPDRFSARQFPNYSSELNVNALLLGDSALYLCASSRTLGEETQYFGPGTRLLVL.

The V call is TRBV28, the J call TRBJ2-7, with 7 bases identical to TRBD1. Trimming took 4 bases from V and 5 from J; bases not matched to a gene: 5. The CDR3 consists of 13 residues. Germline V gene sequence: CDR1 MDHEN, CDR2 SYDVKM. The CDR3 here is CASSYRGPNEQYF. The CDR3 DNA reads as TGTGCCAGCAGTTACAGGGGTCCCAACGAGCAGTACTTC.

This chain connects TRBV5-1 to TRBJ2-3; TRBD2 aligns across 13 bases. Germline V gives CDR1 SGHRS, CDR2 YFSETQ. Trimming took 4 bases from V and 6 from J; bases not matched to a gene: 8. This CDR3 has 16 amino acids. DNA of the CDR3: TGCGCCAGCAGCGCAAGACTAGCGGGAGGAATGGATACGCAGTATTTT. Its protein product is CASSARLAGGMDTQYF. Together with reference TRBV5-1 and TRBJ2-3, the CDR3 gives the full variable domain: KAGVTQTPRYLIKTRGQQVTLSCSPISGHRSVSWYQQTPGQGLQFLFEYFSETQRNKGNFPGRFSGRQFSNSRSEMNVSTLELGDSALYLCASSARLAGGMDTQYFGPGTRLTVL.

The chain employs TRBV6-1 and TRBJ2-5, with 9 bases fitting TRBD2. Germline CDR1 reads MNHNS; CDR2 reads SASEGT. The CDR3 covers 19 residues. V was clipped by 2 bases and J by 1 base; unmatched bases: 14. CDR3 residues: CASSERGSGSPRSQETQYF. CDR3 DNA sequence: TGTGCCAGCAGTGAACGAGGTAGCGGGAGCCCCCGGAGCCAAGAGACCCAGTACTTC.

V and J are TRBV5-6 and TRBJ2-7, with D perhaps matching TRBD1 (6 bases). Trimming left V 2 bases short and J 0 bases short, with 12 bases between. This CDR3 contains 15 residues. Germline CDR1 and CDR2: SGHDT and YYEEEE. Here the CDR3 reads CASSFSGTPSYEQYF. CDR3 DNA sequence: TGTGCCAGCAGCTTTTCTGGGACACCCTCCTACGAGCAGTACTTC.

This chain's CDR3 is CASSLGGTFSSYKNEQFF. The CDR3 DNA reads as TGTGCCAGCAGCCTTGGCGGAACTTTCTCCTCCTATAAAAATGAGCAGTTCTTC. The V and J genes are TRBV7-3 and TRBJ2-1; D is ambiguous. V was pared by 5 bases and J by 7 bases, with 27 bases between. This CDR3 has 18 amino acids. The germline gives CDR1 SGHTA, CDR2 FQGTGA. Based on the CDR3 plus reference TRBV7-3 and TRBJ2-1, the full variable domain is GAGVSQTPSNKVTEKGKYVELRCDPISGHTALYWYRQSLGQGPEFLIYFQGTGAADDSGLPNDRFFAVRPEGSVSTLKIQRTERGDSAVYLCASSLGGTFSSYKNEQFFGPGTRLTVL.

The table lists this clone with a few counts. The CDR3 DNA is TGTGCCTGGAGTTTCGGGACAGCCGTTAATCCCTACGAGCAGTACTTC. Protein product: CAWSFGTAVNPYEQYF. The genes are TRBV30 and TRBJ2-7, with 7 nucleotides matching TRBD1. V shed 2 bases, J shed 2 bases, and the junction held 12 bases outside the gene matches. CDR3 length: 16 amino acids. The germline V gene has CDR1 GTSNPN and CDR2 SVGIG (reference sequence). The whole variable domain, remainder taken from reference TRBV30 and TRBJ2-7, is SQTIHQWPATLVQPVGSPLSLECTVEGTSNPNLYWYRQAAGRGLQLLFYSVGIGQISSEVPQNLSASRPQDRQFILSSKKLLLSDSGFYLCAWSFGTAVNPYEQYFGPGTRLTVT.

The CDR3 loop is CASSLGGQGAYEQYF. CDR3 coding DNA: TGTGCCAGCAGTTTGGGGGGACAGGGGGCATACGAGCAGTACTTC. V is TRBV6-5 and J is TRBJ2-7; TRBD1 aligns across 12 bases. The CDR3 totals 15 residues. Germline-derived CDR1 and CDR2 are MNHEY and SVGAGI. V trimming: 4 bases; J trimming: 4 bases; junction bases outside the gene matches: 5.

The CDR3 DNA is TGTGCCAGCAGCTTGGCAGATGATAATTCACCCCTCCACTTT. Translated, it gives CASSLADDNSPLHF. The genes are TRBV5-5 and TRBJ1-6; no definite D call. In germline, CDR1 is SGHKS, CDR2 YYEKEE (reference sequence). V lost 0 bases and J lost 5, with 6 bases in between. This CDR3 is 14 amino acids long.

The rearrangement joins TRBV7-9 to TRBJ2-7, with TRBD2 identical over 9 bases. The V gene's germline CDR1 is SEHNR and CDR2 FQNEAQ (reference sequence). The length of the CDR3 is 17 residues. The trim removed 5 bases at V and 4 bases at J, leaving 15 bases unmatched. The CDR3 protein is CASSPSVGTSPKYEQYF. In DNA form, the CDR3 reads TGTGCCAGCAGCCCGAGTGTCGGGACTAGCCCAAAGTACGAGCAGTACTTC.

The CDR3: CASSEPGLASYNEQFF. The CDR3, as DNA: TGTGCCAGCAGTGAACCCGGACTAGCGTCGTACAATGAGCAGTTCTTC. The J gene is TRBJ2-1, the V gene TRBV6-1; 9 bases line up with TRBD2. V lost 2 bases, J lost 4 bases, and 6 bases stayed unmatched. The CDR3 extends over 16 amino acids. Germline-derived CDR1 and CDR2 are MNHNS and SASEGT.

The V and J genes are TRBV29-1 and TRBJ2-3; D is possibly TRBD2 (5 bases). Germline-derived CDR1 and CDR2 are SQVTM and ANQGSEA. The CDR3 sequence is 15 residues long. V lost 0 bases to trimming and J lost 0 bases, with 10 bases between them. CDR3 DNA sequence: TGCAGCGTTGAAGATCGAAGGAGGAGCACAGATACGCAGTATTTT. As protein: CSVEDRRRSTDTQYF.

This clone was detected only a few times. The chain couples TRBV6-1 to TRBJ2-7, with D uncertain. Trimming cost V 0 bases and J 0 bases, with 9 bases left between them. The CDR3 spans 15 residues. Germline CDR1 MNHNS, CDR2 SASEGT. The CDR3: CASSEALRSSYEQYF. The CDR3 coding sequence is TGTGCCAGCAGTGAAGCGCTACGTAGCTCCTACGAGCAGTACTTC.

V gene TRBV10-3 combines with J gene TRBJ2-3; the match to TRBD2 covers 15 bases. The CDR3 extends over 18 amino acids. V dropped 4 bases and J dropped 3; count of bases not matched to a gene: 8. Germline assignment: CDR1 ENHRY and CDR2 SYGVKD. The CDR3 loop reads CAISGGLAGGPGTDTQYF. CDR3 coding DNA: TGTGCCATCAGTGGTGGACTAGCGGGAGGGCCTGGGACAGATACGCAGTATTTT.

This chain connects TRBV29-1 to TRBJ1-1; 7 bases agree with TRBD1. Germline-derived CDR1 and CDR2 are SQVTM and ANQGSEA. The V gene end was trimmed by 4 bases and the J gene end by 9 bases; junction bases not matched to a gene: 8. The CDR3 covers 12 residues. CDR3 DNA: TGCAGCGTTGTACGCCCGGACAGGAAAGCTTTCTTT. It yields the protein CSVVRPDRKAFF. The full variable domain, rest sourced from reference TRBV29-1 and TRBJ1-1, is SAVISQKPSRDICQRGTSLTIQCQVDSQVTMMFWYRQQPGQSLTLIATANQGSEATYESGFVIDKFPISRPNLTFSTLTVSNMSPEDSSIYLCSVVRPDRKAFFGQGTRLTVV.

DNA for the CDR3: TGTGCCAGCCACTCAGGAGGGGCGGTGGAGACCCAGTACTTC. Translating it yields CASHSGGAVETQYF. J is TRBJ2-5 and V is TRBV27; tentative D call: TRBD2 (6 bases). Trimming took off 8 bases at V and 5 bases at J, with 18 bases between the two ends. The germline V gene encodes CDR1 MNHEY and CDR2 SMNVEV (reference sequence). This CDR3 is 14 amino acids long.

This clone came up a few times. The rearrangement joins TRBV10-3 to TRBJ2-1; TRBD2 matches 16 bases. Germline V gene sequence: CDR1 ENHRY, CDR2 SYGVKD. The CDR3 has 16 residues. V trimming: 6 bases; J trimming: 5 bases; junction bases outside the gene matches: 4. CDR3 in DNA: TGTGCCATCAGGGGACTAGCGGGAGGGCTGGACAATGAGCAGTTCTTC. Its protein is CAIRGLAGGLDNEQFF.

As regards this clone: The junction departs from germline at one end; a sequencing error may be responsible. The genes are TRBV7-9 and TRBJ2-7, with TRBD1 as a possible D gene (7 bases). Germline V gene data show CDR1 as SEHNR and CDR2 as FQNEAQ (reference sequence). This CDR3 is 10 amino acids long. CDR3 region: CASSAGTAVF. CDR3 bases: TGTGCCAGCAGCGCGGGGACAGCCGTCTTC.

The rearrangement joins TRBV7-3 to TRBJ2-3, with 9 bases aligning to TRBD2. V shed 0 bases and J 0 bases; nucleotides not matched to a gene: 4. CDR3 size: 17 residues. Germline CDR1 SGHTA, CDR2 FQGTGA. This chain's CDR3 is CASSLTLTSGSTDTQYF. The CDR3 DNA follows: TGTGCCAGCAGCTTAACGTTAACTAGCGGGAGCACAGATACGCAGTATTTT.

The chain couples TRBV5-1 to TRBJ2-1, with 7 positions matching TRBD2. With V trimmed by 4 bases and J by 2 bases, 9 bases remained unmatched. Germline values: CDR1 SGHRS, CDR2 YFSETQ. There are 16 residues in the CDR3. CDR3 sequence: CASSETTSATYNEQFF. The CDR3 bases are TGCGCCAGCAGCGAAACAACTAGCGCGACCTACAATGAGCAGTTCTTC.